This entry features one T cell receptor beta chain sequence. Its cognate antigen has yet to be identified. No base quality information exists; no much larger clone differs at one position. The entry originates in a study of T cell repertoires in cytomegalovirus infection (dated by TCRdb to between 2018 and 2020). In the study overall: Peptide stimulations targeted recently identified HLA-C-restricted CMV epitopes, whose presentation resists viral immunomodulation, together with well-studied HLA-B-restricted epitopes. Donor HLA type was relevant to the analysis, as public TCR beta signatures indicated carriage of CMV infection together with the matching HLA type.

Reading the label with the study, this specimen's treatment or condition is: in vitro stimulation with specific CMV peptide epitopes to enrich CMV-specific T cells. The sample was run on an Illumina HiSeq 1500. Starting from the raw public reads, TCRdb applied fastp trimming at Q25, assembled clones with MiXCR and retained in-frame beta chains. For every CDR3 protein sequence, its rows merge into one entry that carries the most common genes and DNA. The sample table lists tens of thousands of distinct CDR3 sequences, around a fifth of them with a count of one. Jointly, the top ten make up more than 25% of the sample. Germline trimming: 5 bases from V, 3 bases from J; junction bases outside gene matches: 5. Sequences MNHGY (CDR1) and SAAAGT (CDR2) are obtained from the germline V gene. The CDR3 numbers 15 residues from cysteine through phenylalanine. The DNA shown is the 45-base CDR3, in frame from base 1.

Overall study outcomes, separate from this receptor: The ex vivo response was dominated by HLA-C-restricted CMV-specific TCR beta clonotypes, and the single most frequent clonotype in two of eight donors was supplied by these HLA-C-restricted clonotypes. In both this cohort and an independent roughly 350-donor cohort, the cumulative frequency of public TCR beta family members distinguished carriers of CMV infection plus the relevant HLA type.

Sequencing used CD8+ T cells from cultured PBMCs, obtained from culture after CMV antigen stimulation. The rearranged segments are TRBV6-8 and TRBJ2-1, with 9 bases matching TRBD2. The source of this sequence is a human donor in good health (CMV status not recorded). Some clones in this sample may be carry-over from other donors' samples. The DNA sequence is as follows: TGTGCCAGCAGTCTTAGCGGGAGCGTCTACAATGAGCAGTTCTTC. The encoded protein is CASSLSGSVYNEQFF.